These 6 T cell receptor beta chains came from one sample sequenced in a study of shared clonotypes between healthy human individuals. This table comes from immunoSEQ multiplex PCR, and its TCRdb copy is limited to in-frame clones, with some not included. The sample includes 2 million to 3 million clones, more than 90% of them seen just once. Material: naive CD4+ T cells sorted from blood. Subset denoted: CD45RA+ positively selected. The receptor source for this set is a man between 18 and 29 years old in good health.

This rearrangement joins TRBV7-2 to TRBJ2-2, with 8 nucleotides matching TRBD1. The trim removed 5 bases at V and 3 bases at J, leaving 5 bases unmatched. Germline V gene lookup returns CDR1 SGHTA and CDR2 FQGNSA. The CDR3 has 15 amino acids. CDR3 sequence (DNA): TGTGCCAGCAGCAGGACAGGGTGGGACACCGGGGAGCTGTTTTTT. Protein product: CASSRTGWDTGELFF.

V and J are TRBV2 and TRBJ2-7; the match to TRBD1 covers 7 bases. Germline CDR1 SNHLY, CDR2 FYNNEI. The CDR3 is 12 amino acids. The trim removed 7 bases at V and 6 bases at J, leaving 6 bases unmatched. This CDR3 is CASNPQGSEQYF. CDR3 sequence (DNA): TGTGCCAGCAATCCACAGGGGTCCGAGCAGTACTTC.

The chain is built from TRBV7-9 and TRBJ2-2, with 8 bases fitting TRBD1. CDR3 size: 15 residues. Germline CDR1 SEHNR, CDR2 FQNEAQ (reference sequence). V lost 5 bases to trimming and J lost 4 bases; unmatched junction nucleotides: 6. The CDR3 DNA sequence: TGTGCCAGCAGCCGCCGCACAGGGGGCACCGGGGAGCTGTTTTTT. Translated: CASSRRTGGTGELFF. Using reference TRBV7-9 and TRBJ2-2 for the parts outside the CDR3, the full variable domain is DTGVSQNPRHKITKRGQNVTFRCDPISEHNRLYWYRQTLGQGPEFLTYFQNEAQLEKSRLLSDRFSAERPKGSFSTLEIQRTEQGDSAMYLCASSRRTGGTGELFFGEGSRLTVL.

This rearrangement joins TRBV6-5 to TRBJ1-1; D possibly corresponds to TRBD1 (5 bases). The CDR3 contains 13 residues. The germline CDR1 and CDR2 sequences are MNHEY and SVGAGI. Deletions cut 6 bases from V and 1 base from J, with 9 bases between. The CDR3 sequence is CASRYRRNTEAFF. CDR3 nucleotides: TGTGCCAGCAGATACAGGAGGAACACTGAAGCTTTCTTT.

This chain joins TRBV6-5 and TRBJ1-3; possibly TRBD1 for D (6 bases). Trimming shortened V by 8 bases and J by 8 bases, and 10 bases separated the two germline ends. The CDR3 loop spans 11 amino acids. Germline CDR1 MNHEY, CDR2 SVGAGI. CDR3 DNA: TGTGCCAGCGCTGGGGGGCACACCATATATTTT. The encoded protein is CASAGGHTIYF.

The chain combines TRBV7-2 with TRBJ2-2; possible D gene TRBD2, 6 bases. The V end was cut by 3 bases, the J end by 0 bases, with 8 bases between. Germline CDR1 SGHTA, CDR2 FQGNSA. There are 15 residues in the CDR3. The CDR3 nucleotides read TGTGCCAGCAGCTTTTTAGCGGCGAACACCGGGGAGCTGTTTTTT. This sequence encodes CASSFLAANTGELFF.